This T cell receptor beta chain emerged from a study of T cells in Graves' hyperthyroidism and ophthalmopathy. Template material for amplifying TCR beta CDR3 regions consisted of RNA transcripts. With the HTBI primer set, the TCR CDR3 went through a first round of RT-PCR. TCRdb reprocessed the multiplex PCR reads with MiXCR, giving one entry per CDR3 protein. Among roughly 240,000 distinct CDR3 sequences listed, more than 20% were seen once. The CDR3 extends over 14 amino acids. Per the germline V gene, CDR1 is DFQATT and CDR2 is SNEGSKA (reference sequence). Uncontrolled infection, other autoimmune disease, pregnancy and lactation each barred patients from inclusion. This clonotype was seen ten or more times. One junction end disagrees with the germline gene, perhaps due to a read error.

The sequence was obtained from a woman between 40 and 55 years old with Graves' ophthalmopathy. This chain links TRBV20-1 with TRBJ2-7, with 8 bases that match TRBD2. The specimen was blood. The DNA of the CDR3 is TGCGGTGCTAGGGGGACTAGAGGCGCTAGGGAGCAGTACTTC. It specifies CGARGTRGAREQYF.